This TCR beta chain was profiled in a study of blood T cells in healthy people across ages (dated by TCRdb to the mid-2010s). Study-wide context: Template switching captured roughly one uniquely barcoded TCR beta cDNA molecule per two T cells in model experiments. The study measured age-related changes in TCR beta repertoire diversity using deep sequencing normalized with unique cDNA molecular identifiers. Donors were grouped into four age groups: young (average 16 years), middle-aged (around 39), aged (around 60) and long-lived (about 82). To avoid experimental bias, donors of different ages were randomly spread across the sequencing lanes. Using the same blood draw, the study looked at two additional independent replicas of 1 million unique cDNA reads for two donors, one aged 18 to 29 and the other aged 80 or older. Study-wide conclusions, independent of this receptor: Observed TCR beta diversity per million T cells fell roughly linearly with age, and a significant reduction was already apparent by age roughly 40. Donor CMV infection status was unknown, potentially confounding age-related changes in expanded clonotypes. A strong correlation was found between observed TCR beta diversity and the percentage of naive T cells measured by flow cytometry. Estimates of total diversity based on one million sequenced T cells were regarded as lower bounds and as underestimates. Bulk unsorted PBMC profiling prevented conclusive comparison of naive and antigen-experienced compartments. Compared with the aged group, the long-lived group had more naive CD4+ T cells, fewer expanded clones and increased TCR diversity, a pattern suggesting age selection.

To note about this clonotype: The target of this receptor is not known. Sequence at one end of the junction differs from germline and may be a read error.

Donors were approximately 42 systemically healthy Caucasian individuals from Russia aged 6 to 90 years. Each donor gave approximately 9.3 milliliters of peripheral blood, collected into EDTA-treated Vacutainer tubes. PBMCs were isolated by Ficoll-Paque density-gradient centrifugation, with at least 7 million obtained per sample. Total RNA, at least 5.5 micrograms per sample, was extracted from PBMCs with Trizol reagent. Naive CD45RAhigh/CD27high T cell percentages were measured by flow cytometry on a PBMC aliquot from every donor. The CDR1 and CDR2 encoded by the germline V gene (reference sequence) are SEHNR and FQNEAQ. Counted from cysteine to phenylalanine, this CDR3 has 14 amino acids. Only CDR3 DNA remains: 42 bases, in frame from the first base. Library construction relied on 5' RACE. TCRdb names Illumina HiSeq 2500 as the instrument used. A second PCR of roughly 7 to 12 cycles was performed with a sample-barcoded 5' primer and a J-beta primer mix. Each TCR beta cDNA molecule received a unique molecular identifier from a template-switch 5' adaptor carrying 12 random nucleotides. Each sample yielded at least 2.5 million CDR3-containing paired-end reads. First-strand cDNA was synthesized from all RNA with the Mint cDNA synthesis kit, primed by a TRBC-specific oligonucleotide. All cDNA was treated with uracil-DNA glycosylase and then went through a first 18-cycle PCR with the universal primers M1SS and BC2_uni_R. The authors' analysis ran thus. Normalization of each sample was performed by random selection of 1 million high-quality reads, each carrying a distinct molecular identifier. Reads sharing molecular identifiers were discarded rather than binned into consensus sequences. MiTCR, set to a Q25 quality threshold and the strictest error-elimination algorithm, was used for CDR3 identification, clonotype clustering and error correction. Lower-bound total TCR beta diversity was estimated with a nonparametric unseen species model using Euler transformation. The public sequencing data were trimmed at Q25 with fastp and processed into clonotypes with MiXCR by TCRdb, which kept only in-frame beta chains. Entries that share a CDR3 protein sequence are merged under the most common genes and DNA. For this entry, the V and J calls and clone size follow TCRdb and not the study's own pipeline. A total of 650,000 to 700,000 distinct CDR3 sequences appear in this sample, about a third of them only once. 15% to 17% of the sample belongs to the ten largest clones.

Material: blood. This receptor was obtained from a woman aged 80 or over in good health. Donor details come from another sample of the same person, matched by shared clones. The rearranged chain carries TRBV7-9 and TRBJ2-1, with the D segment possibly TRBD1 or TRBD2, each aligning over 5 bases. The bases read TGTGCCAGCAGCTTAGGGGGACGGACAAATGAGCTGTTCTTC. Translated, it gives CASSLGGRTNELFF.